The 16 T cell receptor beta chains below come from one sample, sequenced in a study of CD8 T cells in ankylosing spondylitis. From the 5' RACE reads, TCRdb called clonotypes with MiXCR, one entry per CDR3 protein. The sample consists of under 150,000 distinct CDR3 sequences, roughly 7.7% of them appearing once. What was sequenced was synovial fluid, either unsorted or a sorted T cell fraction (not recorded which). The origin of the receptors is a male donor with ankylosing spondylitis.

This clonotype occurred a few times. The CDR3 sequence is CASSLPGTDTQYF. CDR3 in DNA: TGTGCCAGCAGCTTACCCGGGACAGATACGCAGTATTTT. The chain joins TRBV7-2 to TRBJ2-3; D is unclear. Trimming removed 2 bases from V and 3 bases from J, with 6 bases in between. The CDR3 totals 13 residues. Germline assignment: CDR1 SGHTA and CDR2 FQGNSA.

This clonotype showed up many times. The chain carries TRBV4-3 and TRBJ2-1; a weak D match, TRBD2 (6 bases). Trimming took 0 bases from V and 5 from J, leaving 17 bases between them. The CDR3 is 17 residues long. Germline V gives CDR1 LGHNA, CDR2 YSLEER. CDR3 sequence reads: CASSQDGRRLSDNEQFF. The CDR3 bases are TGCGCCAGCAGCCAAGATGGGAGGAGACTTTCCGACAATGAGCAGTTCTTC.

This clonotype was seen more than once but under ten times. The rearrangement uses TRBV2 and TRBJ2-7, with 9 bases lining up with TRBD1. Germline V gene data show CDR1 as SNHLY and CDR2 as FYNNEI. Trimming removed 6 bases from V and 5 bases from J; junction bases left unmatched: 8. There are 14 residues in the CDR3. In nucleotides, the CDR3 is TGTGCCAGCAGATGGACAGGGGCTCGGAACGAGCAGTACTTC. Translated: CASRWTGARNEQYF. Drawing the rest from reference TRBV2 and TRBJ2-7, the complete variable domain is EPEVTQTPSHQVTQMGQEVILRCVPISNHLYFYWYRQILGQKVEFLVSFYNNEISEKSEIFDDQFSVERPDGSNFTLKIRSTKLEDSAMYFCASRWTGARNEQYFGPGTRLTVT.

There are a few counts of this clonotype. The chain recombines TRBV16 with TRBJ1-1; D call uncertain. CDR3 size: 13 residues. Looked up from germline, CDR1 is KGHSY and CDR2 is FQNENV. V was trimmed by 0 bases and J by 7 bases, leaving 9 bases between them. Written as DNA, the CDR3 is TGTGCCAGCAGCCAATCTCGGATGTTTGAAGCTTTCTTT. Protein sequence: CASSQSRMFEAFF.

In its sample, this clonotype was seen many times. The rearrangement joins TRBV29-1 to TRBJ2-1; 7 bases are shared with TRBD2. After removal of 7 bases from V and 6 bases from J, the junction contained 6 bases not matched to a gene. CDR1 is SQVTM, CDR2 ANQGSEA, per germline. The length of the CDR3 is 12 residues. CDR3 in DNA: TGCAGCGCTTGGACTAGGAGCAATGAGCAGTTCTTC. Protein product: CSAWTRSNEQFF.

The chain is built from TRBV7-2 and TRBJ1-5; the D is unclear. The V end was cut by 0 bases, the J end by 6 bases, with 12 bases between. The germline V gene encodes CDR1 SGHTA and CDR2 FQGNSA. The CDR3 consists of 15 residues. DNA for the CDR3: TGTGCCAGCAGCTTAGCCTCGGATACGGTTCAGCCCCAGCATTTT. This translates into CASSLASDTVQPQHF.

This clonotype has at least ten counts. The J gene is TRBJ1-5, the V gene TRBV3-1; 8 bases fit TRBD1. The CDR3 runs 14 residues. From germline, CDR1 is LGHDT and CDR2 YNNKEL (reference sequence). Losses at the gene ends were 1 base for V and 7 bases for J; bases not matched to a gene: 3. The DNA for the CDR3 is TGTGCCAGCAGCCAAGCAGGGGGCGCCCAGCCCCAGCATTTT. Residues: CASSQAGGAQPQHF.

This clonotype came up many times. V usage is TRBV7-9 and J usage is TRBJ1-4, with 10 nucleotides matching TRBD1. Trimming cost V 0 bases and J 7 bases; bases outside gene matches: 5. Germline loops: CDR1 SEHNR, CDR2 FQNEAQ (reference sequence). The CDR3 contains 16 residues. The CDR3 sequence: CASSLASGTGVEKLFF. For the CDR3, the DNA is TGTGCCAGCAGCTTAGCTTCCGGGACAGGGGTTGAAAAACTGTTTTTT.

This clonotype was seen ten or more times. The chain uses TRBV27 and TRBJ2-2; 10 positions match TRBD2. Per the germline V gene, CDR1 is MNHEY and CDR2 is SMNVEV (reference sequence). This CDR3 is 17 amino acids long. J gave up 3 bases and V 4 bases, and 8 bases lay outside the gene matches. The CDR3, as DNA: TGTGCCAGCAGTTCCCCGAGTCTAGCGGGAGACACCGGGGAGCTGTTTTTT. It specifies CASSSPSLAGDTGELFF.

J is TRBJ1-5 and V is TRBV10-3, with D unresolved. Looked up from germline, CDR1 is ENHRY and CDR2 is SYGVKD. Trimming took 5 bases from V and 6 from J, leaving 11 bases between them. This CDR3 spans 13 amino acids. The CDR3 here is CAISSQRTQPQHF. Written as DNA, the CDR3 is TGTGCCATCAGTTCACAGAGAACTCAGCCCCAGCATTTT.

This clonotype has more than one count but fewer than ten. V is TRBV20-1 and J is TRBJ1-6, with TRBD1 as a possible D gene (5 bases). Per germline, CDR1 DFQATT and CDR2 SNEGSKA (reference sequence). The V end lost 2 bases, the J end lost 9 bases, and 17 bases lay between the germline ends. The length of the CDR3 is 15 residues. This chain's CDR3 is CSARRLDNQASPLHF. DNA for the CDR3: TGCAGTGCTAGACGTTTGGACAATCAGGCTTCACCCCTCCACTTT.

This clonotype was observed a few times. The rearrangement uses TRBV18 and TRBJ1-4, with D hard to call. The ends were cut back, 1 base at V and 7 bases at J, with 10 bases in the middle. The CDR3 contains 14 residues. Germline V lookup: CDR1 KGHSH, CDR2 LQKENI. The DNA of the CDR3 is TGTGCCAGCTCACCACAGGAGGCAGCTGAAAAACTGTTTTTT. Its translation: CASSPQEAAEKLFF.

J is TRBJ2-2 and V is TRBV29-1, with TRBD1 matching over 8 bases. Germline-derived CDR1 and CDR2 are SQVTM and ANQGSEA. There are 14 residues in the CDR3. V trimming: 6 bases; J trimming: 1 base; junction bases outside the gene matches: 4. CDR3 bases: TGCAGCGTCGACAGGGGCAGGAACACCGGGGAGCTGTTTTTT. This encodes CSVDRGRNTGELFF.

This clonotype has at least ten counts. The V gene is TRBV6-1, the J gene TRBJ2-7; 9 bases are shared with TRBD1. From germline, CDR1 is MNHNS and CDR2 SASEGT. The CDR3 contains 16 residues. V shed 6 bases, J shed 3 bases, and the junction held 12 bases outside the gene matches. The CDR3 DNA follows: TGTGCCAGCAGCCGTAATCCACAGGGGGCGTTCTACGAGCAGTACTTC. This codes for CASSRNPQGAFYEQYF.

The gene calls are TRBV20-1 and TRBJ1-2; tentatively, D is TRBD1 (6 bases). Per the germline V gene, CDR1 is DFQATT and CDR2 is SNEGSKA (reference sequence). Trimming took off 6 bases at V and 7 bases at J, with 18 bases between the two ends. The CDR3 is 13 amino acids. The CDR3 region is CSAQTLGRGGYTF. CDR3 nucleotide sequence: TGCAGTGCCCAAACTTTGGGCAGGGGTGGCTACACCTTC.

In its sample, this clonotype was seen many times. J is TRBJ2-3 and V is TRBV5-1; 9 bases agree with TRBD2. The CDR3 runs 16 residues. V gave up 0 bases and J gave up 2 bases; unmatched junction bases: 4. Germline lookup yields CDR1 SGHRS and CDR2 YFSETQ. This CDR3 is CASSLGLADSTDTQYF. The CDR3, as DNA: TGCGCCAGCAGCTTGGGACTAGCGGATTCCACAGATACGCAGTATTTT.